The clone carrying this T cell receptor (beta chain) was seen a handful of times. The data were obtained in a study of blood T cell repertoires in COVID-19. Germline CDR1 reads MNHEY; CDR2 reads SVGAGI. The CDR3 contains 12 residues. Trimming cost V 6 bases and J 2 bases, with 5 bases left between them. TCRdb keeps only in-frame clones here, not all; method: immunoSEQ multiplex PCR. The sample lists 17,000 or so clones, over 80% seen once, with more than 3% in the top ten. The rearrangement uses TRBV6-5 and TRBJ1-5; perhaps TRBD1 as D (5 bases). The TCR originated in a human donor in a cohort sampled during active COVID-19. The specimen was peripheral blood. CDR3 in DNA: TGTGCCAGCAGACAGGGCAATCAGCCCCAGCATTTT. The encoded protein is CASRQGNQPQHF.